The 26 T cell receptor beta chains below all came from one sample that was sequenced in a study of human T cells and chemical hapten exposure. Each CDR3 protein gets one entry after TCRdb re-called the RACE reads with MiXCR. Of 39,000 or so distinct CDR3 sequences detected, more than 3% appear once; the ten largest clones hold approximately 24%. Regarding time point: patch test 1, 2 weeks after DPC sensitization. Sample treatment: therapeutic diphenylcyclopropenone sensitization with weekly scalp DPC. Sequencing started from total RNA isolated from unfractionated whole blood. The sequences come from whole blood, collected in connection with sensitization to the hapten diphenylcyclopropenone (DPC). These receptors were collected from a man aged 50-60 years with alopecia areata. Some clones in this sample may be carry-over from other donors' samples.

As regards this clonotype: This may come from a read error, since a much larger clone is one base off. The rearrangement joins TRBV2 to TRBJ1-2; the D is unclear. The CDR3 has 13 residues. V shed 2 bases and J shed 7 bases, with 11 bases lying between them. Germline CDR1 reads SNHLY; CDR2 reads FYNNEI. CDR3 amino acids: CASSEREGSGYTF. For the CDR3, the DNA is TGTGCCAGCAGTGAAAGGGAGGGATCTGGCTACACCTTC.

This clonotype was observed at least ten times. The chain uses TRBV4-3 and TRBJ2-3; unclear D gene. Deletions cut 4 bases from V and 3 bases from J, with 8 bases between. The CDR3 covers 13 residues. Germline loops: CDR1 LGHNA, CDR2 YSLEER. CDR3 sequence reads: CASSLEATDTQYF. CDR3 nucleotide sequence: TGCGCCAGCAGCCTAGAAGCGACAGATACGCAGTATTTT.

A remark on this clonotype: This may stem from a read error, because a much larger clone lies one nucleotide away. The chain couples TRBV5-1 to TRBJ1-5; D call uncertain. V gave up 0 bases and J gave up 1 base, with 8 bases separating them. Germline V CDR1 and CDR2: SGHRS, YFSETQ. The CDR3 length is 15 residues. The CDR3 spells CASSLAGRSNQPQHF. The CDR3 DNA is TGCGCCAGCAGCTTGGCAGGACGGAGCAATCAGCCCCAGCATTTT.

This clonotype was recorded at least ten times. The V and J genes are TRBV20-1 and TRBJ1-2; TRBD1 aligns across 9 bases. The germline V gene has CDR1 DFQATT and CDR2 SNEGSKA (reference sequence). Trimming at V came to 5 bases and at J to 7 bases, leaving 17 bases not matched to a gene. CDR3 length: 16 residues. This CDR3 reads CSAGTGTGTSISGYTF. CDR3 bases: TGCAGTGCTGGAACCGGGACAGGGACGAGTATCAGTGGCTACACCTTC.

This clonotype is labeled medium-sized. The rearrangement joins TRBV6-6 to TRBJ2-5, with D unclear. Trimming took 5 bases from V and 4 from J, leaving 14 bases between them. CDR1 and CDR2 from the germline V gene are MNHNY and SVGAGI (reference sequence). The CDR3 runs to 14 residues. CDR3 DNA sequence: TGTGCCAGCAGTGGTTCGTTGCGTGCAGAGACCCAGTACTTC. This gives the protein CASSGSLRAETQYF.

This clonotype was recorded many times. V is TRBV3-1 and J is TRBJ2-7; 8 bases align to TRBD2. Germline V CDR1 and CDR2: LGHDT, YNNKEL (reference sequence). The trim removed 7 bases at V and 1 base at J, leaving 6 bases unmatched. There are 14 residues in the CDR3. The CDR3 DNA follows: TGTGCCAGCACGACAGCGGGAGCATCCTACGAGCAGTACTTC. Translated: CASTTAGASYEQYF.

This clonotype came up many times. The rearrangement links TRBV5-1 to TRBJ2-5; no clear D. The CDR3 has 12 amino acids. The germline V gene encodes CDR1 SGHRS and CDR2 YFSETQ. Between the trimmed V and J ends, which lost 2 bases and 4 bases, there was a span of 6 bases. In DNA form, the CDR3 reads TGCGCCAGCAGCTTATTGGGAGAGACCCAGTACTTC. Translation: CASSLLGETQYF.

This clonotype was detected many times. The V gene is TRBV10-3, the J gene TRBJ2-1; TRBD2 aligns across 8 bases. Losses at the gene ends were 3 bases for V and 4 bases for J; bases not matched to a gene: 14. The CDR3 length is 18 residues. From germline, CDR1 is ENHRY and CDR2 SYGVKD. This chain's CDR3 is CAISDTPQGSGIYNEQFF. As DNA, the CDR3 is TGTGCCATCAGTGATACCCCCCAGGGTAGCGGGATATACAATGAGCAGTTCTTC.

This clonotype was detected many times. V and J are TRBV5-1 and TRBJ2-5; D might be TRBD1 or TRBD2, each matching 5 bases. The length of the CDR3 is 16 residues. Trimming shortened V by 5 bases and J by 2 bases, and 19 bases separated the two germline ends. The germline gives CDR1 SGHRS, CDR2 YFSETQ. The CDR3 sequence: CASSRDASRGQETQYF. Written as DNA, the CDR3 is TGCGCCAGCAGTAGGGACGCTAGCAGAGGGCAAGAGACCCAGTACTTC.

This clonotype was recorded at least ten times. The chain recombines TRBV7-2 with TRBJ2-3, with 9 bases fitting TRBD2. The CDR3 runs 17 residues. V gave up 1 base and J gave up 5 bases; unmatched junction bases: 10. CDR1 and CDR2 from the germline V gene are SGHTA and FQGNSA. This CDR3 reads CASSLGATSGGGDTQYF. The CDR3 DNA follows: TGTGCCAGCAGCTTAGGTGCGACTAGCGGAGGGGGAGATACGCAGTATTTT.

Many counts were recorded for this clonotype. The genes are TRBV5-1 and TRBJ2-3; TRBD2 aligns across 13 bases. The CDR3 covers 17 residues. The V gene end was trimmed by 4 bases and the J gene end by 3 bases; junction bases not matched to a gene: 8. Germline-derived CDR1 and CDR2 are SGHRS and YFSETQ. The CDR3 loop is CASSPGLAGVGTDTQYF. The CDR3, as DNA: TGCGCCAGCAGCCCCGGACTAGCGGGAGTTGGGACAGATACGCAGTATTTT.

This clonotype was seen only a few times. V usage is TRBV5-1 and J usage is TRBJ2-7, with D perhaps TRBD2 (6 bases). Per germline, CDR1 SGHRS and CDR2 YFSETQ. The CDR3 is made up of 14 amino acids. V lost 4 bases to trimming and J lost 4 bases, with 15 bases between them. The CDR3, as DNA: TGCGCCAGCAGCCAGGAGGGCGATACATACGAGCAGTACTTC. This translates into CASSQEGDTYEQYF.

This clonotype was detected ten times or more. The V and J genes are TRBV12-3 or TRBV12-4 and TRBJ2-7; no clear D gene. This CDR3 spans 13 amino acids. Trimming cost V 5 bases and J 6 bases, with 14 bases left between them. CDR3: CASSPRQASEQYF. In nucleotides, the CDR3 is TGTGCCAGCAGTCCCCGTCAAGCATCCGAGCAGTACTTC.

This clonotype came up many times. The chain has TRBV11-3 and TRBJ2-3; D ambiguous. Trimming left V 1 base short and J 7 bases short, with 9 bases between. CDR3 size: 13 residues. The germline gives CDR1 SGHNT, CDR2 YENEEA. The CDR3 region has the DNA TGTGCCAGCAGCTTAGGACCTACAAATACGCAGTATTTT. Translated: CASSLGPTNTQYF.

As regards this clonotype: This may be a read error, as it is one base from a much larger clone. The genes are TRBV6-5 and TRBJ2-7; TRBD2 aligns across 9 bases. The CDR3 extends over 13 amino acids. Germline values: CDR1 MNHEY, CDR2 SVGAGI. CDR3 in DNA: TGTGCCAGCAGAGCGGGAGGCCCCTACGAGGAGTACTTC. Amino acids: CASRAGGPYEEYF.

This clonotype was found many times. This chain links TRBV15 with TRBJ2-1; D ambiguous. The V end was cut by 5 bases, the J end by 15 bases, with 23 bases between. In germline, CDR1 is LNHNV, CDR2 YYDKDF (reference sequence). The CDR3 covers 14 residues. The CDR3 loop is CATSPSTGGHFPFF. As DNA, the CDR3 is TGTGCCACCAGCCCGTCCACCGGCGGTCACTTCCCGTTCTTC.

In this sample, this clonotype turned up many times. The chain has TRBV30 and TRBJ1-2, with TRBD1 identical over 7 bases. Looked up from germline, CDR1 is GTSNPN and CDR2 is SVGIG (reference sequence). V was clipped by 5 bases and J by 8 bases; unmatched bases: 5. This CDR3 is 11 amino acids long. CDR3 residues: CAWHRGEGYTF. In nucleotides, the CDR3 is TGTGCCTGGCACAGGGGAGAAGGCTACACCTTC. Combining the CDR3 with reference TRBV30 and TRBJ1-2 gives the whole variable domain SQTIHQWPATLVQPVGSPLSLECTVEGTSNPNLYWYRQAAGRGLQLLFYSVGIGQISSEVPQNLSASRPQDRQFILSSKKLLLSDSGFYLCAWHRGEGYTFGSGTRLTVV.

This clonotype occurred a few times. The chain carries TRBV19 and TRBJ1-1, with 7 bases identical to TRBD1. Germline trimming cut 1 base from V and 0 bases from J; bases unmatched to any gene: 5. Germline V gene lookup returns CDR1 LNHDA and CDR2 SQIVND (reference sequence). The CDR3 spans 16 residues. CDR3 protein: CASSIGTGLMNTEAFF. The CDR3 DNA reads TGTGCCAGTAGTATAGGGACAGGACTTATGAACACTGAAGCTTTCTTT.

This clonotype occurred many times. The V call is TRBV7-6, the J call TRBJ2-5, with TRBD2 as a possible D gene (6 bases). Germline CDR1 and CDR2: SGHVS and FNYEAQ. There are 14 residues in the CDR3. Trimming took 8 bases from V and 1 from J, leaving 14 bases between them. CDR3 DNA: TGTGCCAGCGGGTCTAGCGATACCCAAGAGACCCAGTACTTC. As protein: CASGSSDTQETQYF.

In its sample, this clonotype was seen many times. This rearrangement joins TRBV29-1 to TRBJ2-2, with D hard to call. V gave up 5 bases and J gave up 1 base, with 5 bases separating them. This CDR3 has 12 amino acids. Germline V gives CDR1 SQVTM, CDR2 ANQGSEA. The CDR3: CSVPGNTGELFF. The CDR3 coding sequence is TGCAGCGTTCCTGGGAACACCGGGGAGCTGTTTTTT.

This clonotype was recorded many times. CDR3 sequence reads: CASSLSLAGYNEQFF. The CDR3 bases are TGTGCCAGCAGTTTATCCCTAGCGGGATACAATGAGCAGTTCTTC. The chain uses TRBV27 and TRBJ2-1; 9 nucleotides agree with TRBD2. This CDR3 spans 15 amino acids. Germline V gene data show CDR1 as MNHEY and CDR2 as SMNVEV (reference sequence). J gave up 4 bases and V 0 bases, and 1 base lay outside the gene matches.

This clonotype was counted ten times or more. V gene TRBV6-2 or TRBV6-3 combines with J gene TRBJ2-3; 11 bases are a match to TRBD2. Trimming at V came to 3 bases and at J to 6 bases, leaving 5 bases not matched to a gene. CDR3 length equals 15 residues. CDR1 and CDR2 from the germline V gene are MNHEY and SVGEGT. The CDR3 region has the DNA TGTGCCAGCAGTTATTCACTAGCGGGAGCGGATACGCAGTATTTT. Encoded protein: CASSYSLAGADTQYF.

J is TRBJ1-6 and V is TRBV10-3; maybe TRBD1 (6 bases). This CDR3 region has 13 residues. From germline, CDR1 is ENHRY and CDR2 SYGVKD. Trimming left V 5 bases short and J 8 bases short, with 10 bases between. In DNA, the CDR3 is TGTGCCATCAGTTCGGACAGCTATTCACCCCTCCACTTT. This gives the protein CAISSDSYSPLHF.

This clonotype was found many times. This chain joins TRBV6-2 or TRBV6-3 and TRBJ2-1; 14 bases agree with TRBD2. V gave up 7 bases and J gave up 8 bases; unmatched junction bases: 7. CDR3 size: 15 residues. CDR1 and CDR2 (germline): MNHEY, SVGEGT. The CDR3 loop reads CASTRLAGGLDEQFF. Written as DNA, the CDR3 is TGTGCCAGCACTCGACTAGCGGGAGGGCTCGATGAGCAGTTCTTC.

The V and J genes are TRBV18 and TRBJ1-1; D not certain. The CDR3 runs to 13 residues. V was shortened by 1 base and J by 3 bases, with 6 bases between the two germline ends. Germline V gives CDR1 KGHSH, CDR2 LQKENI. The CDR3, as DNA: TGTGCCAGCTCACCACGGCCCGACACTGAAGCTTTCTTT. Its translation is CASSPRPDTEAFF.

The sample holds many counts of this clonotype. The CDR3 nucleotides read TGCAGTGCTAGAGCAGGGGGGACGAGTCCTGGGGCCAACGTCCTGACTTTC. Encoded protein: CSARAGGTSPGANVLTF. V usage is TRBV20-1 and J usage is TRBJ2-6; tentative D call: TRBD1 (7 bases). This CDR3 spans 17 amino acids. V gave up 1 base and J gave up 2 bases, with 15 bases separating them. Germline lookup yields CDR1 DFQATT and CDR2 SNEGSKA (reference sequence).